This T cell receptor (beta chain) stems from a study of T-cell reconstitution after alpha-beta-depleted transplantation in children. Germline values: CDR1 MDHEN, CDR2 SYDVKM. Trimming removed 3 bases at V and 0 bases at J, with 12 bases between. The CDR3 totals 16 residues. The authors prepared the TCRbeta library with unique molecular identifiers. TCRdb processed the PCR reads anew with MiXCR; each CDR3 protein has one entry. The data hold under 450,000 distinct CDR3 sequences, with more than 10% observed a single time. This clonotype was seen only a few times. This receptor was identified in a human donor who donated a stem cell graft to a child with Fanconi anemia. The chain links TRBV28 to TRBJ2-1; D is perhaps TRBD1 or TRBD2 (6 bases each). Here the sequenced sample was PBMCs, taken from the stem cell graft. This chain's CDR3 is CASSFRGVSSYNEQFF. The CDR3 bases are TGTGCCAGCAGTTTTAGGGGGGTGAGCTCCTACAATGAGCAGTTCTTC.